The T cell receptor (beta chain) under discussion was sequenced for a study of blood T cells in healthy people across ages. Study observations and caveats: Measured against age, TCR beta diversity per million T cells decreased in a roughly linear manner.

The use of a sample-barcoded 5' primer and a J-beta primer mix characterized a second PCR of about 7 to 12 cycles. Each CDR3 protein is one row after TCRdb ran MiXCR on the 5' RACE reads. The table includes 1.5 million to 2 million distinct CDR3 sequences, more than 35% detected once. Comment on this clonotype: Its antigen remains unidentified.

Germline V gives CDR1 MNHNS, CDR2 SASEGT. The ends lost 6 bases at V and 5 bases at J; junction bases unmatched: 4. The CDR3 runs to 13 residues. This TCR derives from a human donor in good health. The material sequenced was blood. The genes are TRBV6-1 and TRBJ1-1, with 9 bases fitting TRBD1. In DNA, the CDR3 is TGTGCCAGCAGGGACAGGGGTCAGACTGAAGCTTTCTTT. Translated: CASRDRGQTEAFF.